The next 13 T cell receptor beta chains were all read from a single sample in a study of sequential checkpoint blockade in melanoma. The protocol was immunoSEQ multiplex PCR, while the TCRdb copy is restricted to in-frame clones and leaves out a portion. The table has 13,000 or so clones, approximately 72% seen once; the top ten hold roughly 30%. The treatment here: randomized to nivolumab then ipilimumab (arm A) or the reverse (arm B). The input for sequencing was CD8+ T cells sorted from blood (inferred from file names), taken from a patient given nivolumab and ipilimumab in sequence. These receptor sequences come from a human donor with melanoma.

The CDR3 DNA sequence: TGTGCCAGCAGTAGTGACAACTCCTACGAGCAGTACTTC. Protein product: CASSSDNSYEQYF. This chain connects TRBV6-6 to TRBJ2-5; D uncertain. The J call may be incorrect, as the DNA end agrees better with TRBJ2-7. The CDR3 covers 13 residues. Germline V gene sequence: CDR1 MNHNY, CDR2 SVGAGI (reference sequence).

The chain recombines TRBV6-5 with TRBJ2-1; 8 nucleotides match TRBD1. V lost 5 bases and J lost 10; bases outside the gene matches: 4. The CDR3 contains 12 residues. The germline CDR1 and CDR2 sequences are MNHEY and SVGAGI. The CDR3 loop reads CASSARDREQFF. CDR3 DNA: TGTGCCAGCAGTGCCAGGGACAGGGAGCAGTTCTTC.

This chain links TRBV5-6 with TRBJ2-7, with unresolved D. Germline V gene sequence: CDR1 SGHDT, CDR2 YYEEEE. Between the trimmed V and J ends, which lost 0 bases and 2 bases, there was a span of 6 bases. The CDR3 covers 13 residues. The CDR3 DNA sequence: TGTGCCAGCAGCTTGGGCAGTCCCTACGAGCAGTACTTC. This encodes CASSLGSPYEQYF.

By frequency in the sample, this clone is medium-sized. The chain couples TRBV15 to TRBJ1-2; D not resolved. Per germline, CDR1 LNHNV and CDR2 YYDKDF (reference sequence). V was clipped by 3 bases and J by 3 bases, with 8 bases between them. The CDR3 loop spans 13 amino acids. The DNA of the CDR3 is TGTGCCACCAGCAGGGCGGGTGACTATGGCTACACCTTC. Amino acid sequence: CATSRAGDYGYTF.

CDR3 nucleotides: TGTGCCAGCAGCGTAGAGGGGGCGTACACCGGGGAGCTGTTTTTT. Amino acid sequence: CASSVEGAYTGELFF. This chain joins TRBV9 and TRBJ2-2, with 7 bases fitting TRBD1. Germline CDR1 SGDLS, CDR2 YYNGEE. The CDR3 sequence is 15 residues long. The J segment lost 3 bases and the V segment lost 0 bases, leaving 2 bases of the junction unmatched.

The chain couples TRBV27 to TRBJ2-7; 8 nucleotides match TRBD1. V was pared by 5 bases and J by 1 base, with 7 bases of the junction left unmatched. Looked up from germline, CDR1 is MNHEY and CDR2 is SMNVEV (reference sequence). The CDR3 is 15 residues long. In DNA, the CDR3 is TGTGCCAGCAGTACGGGGACAGGACCTTCCTACGAGCAGTACTTC. Amino acids: CASSTGTGPSYEQYF.

This clone has more than one count but fewer than ten. This chain joins TRBV11-2 and TRBJ1-1, with unresolved D. The CDR3 is 14 amino acids. Germline CDR1 SGHAT, CDR2 FQNNGV. The V gene lost 2 bases and the J gene lost 8 bases, with 15 bases spanning the gap. DNA for the CDR3: TGTGCCAGCAGCTTAATCCCGACGGCGGAAGAAGCTTTCTTT. Its protein is CASSLIPTAEEAFF.

The chain's CDR3 is CASSSLTFSQGNTGELFF. As DNA, the CDR3 is TGTGCCAGCAGTTCCCTTACCTTCTCACAGGGGAACACCGGGGAGCTGTTTTTT. The chain links TRBV28 to TRBJ2-2; TRBD1 might be the D (6 bases). Germline V gives CDR1 MDHEN, CDR2 SYDVKM. The CDR3 sequence is 18 residues long. The V end lost 4 bases, the J end lost 1 base, and 19 bases lay between the germline ends.

This rearrangement joins TRBV27 to TRBJ1-2; D remains unclear. Germline loops: CDR1 MNHEY, CDR2 SMNVEV (reference sequence). Trimming took 4 bases from V and 6 from J, leaving 18 bases between them. The CDR3 is 15 residues long. DNA of the CDR3: TGTGCCAGCAGTTCCATCGACACCCTATTGGATGGCTACACCTTC. It yields the protein CASSSIDTLLDGYTF.

The J gene is TRBJ1-5, the V gene TRBV25-1, with D hard to call. With 6 bases removed from V and 4 bases from J, the gap between germline ends came to 13 bases. CDR1 is MGHDK, CDR2 SYGVNS, per germline. CDR3 length: 14 amino acids. CDR3 protein: CASRGWESNQPQHF. The CDR3 DNA sequence: TGTGCCAGCAGGGGATGGGAGTCTAATCAGCCCCAGCATTTT.

The chain joins TRBV6-6 to TRBJ2-3; tentatively, D is TRBD2 (5 bases). Germline V gene data show CDR1 as MNHNY and CDR2 as SVGAGI (reference sequence). CDR3 length equals 14 residues. V gave up 2 bases and J gave up 3 bases, with 9 bases separating them. The CDR3 protein is CASSYAGETDTQYF. The CDR3 nucleotides are TGTGCCAGCAGTTACGCCGGGGAAACAGATACGCAGTATTTT.

V and J are TRBV11-2 and TRBJ2-7; no clear D. This CDR3 is built from 13 residues. With 1 base removed from V and 3 bases from J, the gap between germline ends came to 7 bases. The V gene's germline CDR1 is SGHAT and CDR2 FQNNGV. The CDR3 protein is CASSLGSIYEQYF. The DNA for the CDR3 is TGTGCCAGCAGCTTAGGCTCTATCTACGAGCAGTACTTC.

The chain joins TRBV2 to TRBJ2-4; 8 bases are a match to TRBD1. The germline V gene encodes CDR1 SNHLY and CDR2 FYNNEI. Trimming removed 8 bases from V and 2 bases from J; junction bases left unmatched: 8. CDR3 length: 15 amino acids. CDR3 nucleotide sequence: TGTGCCAGCCAGAGGACAGGGAGTTCCAAAAACATTCAGTACTTC. Translating it yields CASQRTGSSKNIQYF.